The rows below give T cell receptor beta chains drawn from one sample of a study of tumor-infiltrating lymphocytes in oesophageal squamous cell carcinoma. TCRdb recomputed calls from the PCR reads with MiXCR, one row per CDR3 protein. The sample yields 9,500 to 15,000 distinct CDR3 sequences, 55% to 70% seen once. The sample was esophageal tumor tissue. These receptors came from a female donor with esophageal squamous cell carcinoma. Both conserved end residues are part of each CDR3. Each record gives: J gene, V gene, clone size, D gene, CDR3 protein, CDR3 DNA. D genes are given only for firm matches. The size of a clone is reported for some rows only, either as once, few or many, or as a class for expanded clones.

j_gene: TRBJ2-7
v_gene: TRBV20-1
abundance: many
d_gene: TRBD2
CDR3aa: CSARLAGSYEQYF
CDR3nt: TGCAGTGCTAGACTAGCGGGCTCCTACGAGCAGTACTTC

j_gene: TRBJ2-1
v_gene: TRBV4-2
abundance: many
d_gene: NA
CDR3aa: CASSHAPLGLSSYNEQFF
CDR3nt: TGTGCCAGCAGCCACGCCCCGTTGGGACTCAGCTCCTACAATGAGCAGTTCTTC

j_gene: TRBJ2-1
v_gene: TRBV7-2
abundance: NA
d_gene: TRBD2
CDR3aa: CASSGTSGYNEQFF
CDR3nt: TGTGCCAGCAGTGGGACTAGCGGATACAATGAGCAGTTCTTC

j_gene: TRBJ1-2
v_gene: TRBV7-6
abundance: NA
d_gene: NA
CDR3aa: CASSQPPGLSYGYTF
CDR3nt: TGTGCCAGCAGCCAACCCCCGGGACTATCCTATGGCTACACCTTC

j_gene: TRBJ2-5
v_gene: TRBV7-1
abundance: NA
d_gene: TRBD2
CDR3aa: CASSAGDQETQYF
CDR3nt: TGTGCCAGCAGCGCGGGGGACCAAGAGACCCAGTACTTC

j_gene: TRBJ2-7
v_gene: TRBV7-2
abundance: few
d_gene: NA
CDR3aa: CASSVLVGSYEQYF
CDR3nt: TGTGCCAGCAGCGTCCTAGTGGGGTCCTACGAGCAGTACTTC

j_gene: TRBJ2-1
v_gene: TRBV28
abundance: once
d_gene: TRBD2
CDR3aa: CASGKTSGVNEQFF
CDR3nt: TGTGCCAGCGGAAAGACTAGCGGGGTGAATGAGCAGTTCTTC

j_gene: TRBJ2-1
v_gene: TRBV7-2
abundance: NA
d_gene: NA
CDR3aa: CASSLDGTRNEQFF
CDR3nt: TGTGCCAGCAGCTTAGATGGGACAAGGAATGAGCAGTTCTTC

j_gene: TRBJ1-2
v_gene: TRBV6-1
abundance: medium-sized
d_gene: NA
CDR3aa: CASSVHRVDYGYTF
CDR3nt: TGTGCCAGCAGTGTTCACAGGGTTGACTATGGCTACACCTTC

j_gene: TRBJ2-5
v_gene: TRBV7-8
abundance: large
d_gene: TRBD2
CDR3aa: CASSLAGLAGGKETQYF
CDR3nt: TGTGCCAGCAGCTTAGCCGGGCTAGCGGGAGGAAAAGAGACCCAGTACTTC